This TCR beta chain appears in the sequencing data of a study of shared clonotypes between healthy human individuals. Whole-study context: There were three CD4 naive, three CD4 memory, two CD8 naive and one CD8 memory plates per donor. Study findings and constraints: Shared across a few donors were approximately 5% of the naive CD4 clonotypes.

About this clone itself: What it binds is not known.

The study drew all its donors from Caucasian adults living in Nashville, Tennessee. Every immunoSEQ plate was one replicate of a subset's evenly spread DNA. Produced via immunoSEQ multiplex PCR; TCRdb's table is partial and in-frame only. The sample records approximately 340,000 clones, roughly 80% being singletons. This CDR3 spans 16 amino acids. Germline CDR1 and CDR2: LNHDA and SQIVND (reference sequence). V was cut by 10 bases and J by 0 bases, with 19 bases left in between. Material for sequencing was memory CD4+ T cells sorted from blood. The subset was: CD45RA-negative fraction. The source is a man aged 30 to 45 in good health. This sequence joins TRBV19 and TRBJ1-3, with no clear D. CDR3 protein: CATAKNSESSGNTIYF. The CDR3 DNA reads TGTGCCACCGCTAAAAACAGTGAAAGCTCTGGAAACACCATATATTTT.